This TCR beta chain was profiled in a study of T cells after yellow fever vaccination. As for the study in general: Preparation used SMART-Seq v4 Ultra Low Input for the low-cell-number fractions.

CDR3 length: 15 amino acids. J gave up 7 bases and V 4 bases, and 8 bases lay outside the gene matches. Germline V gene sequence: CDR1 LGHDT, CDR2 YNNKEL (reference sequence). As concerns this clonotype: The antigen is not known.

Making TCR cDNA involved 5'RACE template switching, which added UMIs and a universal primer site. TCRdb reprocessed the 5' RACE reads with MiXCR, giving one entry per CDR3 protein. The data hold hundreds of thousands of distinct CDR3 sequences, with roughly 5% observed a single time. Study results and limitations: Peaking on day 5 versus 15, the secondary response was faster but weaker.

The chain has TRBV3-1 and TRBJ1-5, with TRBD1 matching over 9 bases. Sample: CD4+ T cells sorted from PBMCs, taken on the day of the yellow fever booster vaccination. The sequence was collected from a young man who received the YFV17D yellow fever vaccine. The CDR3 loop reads CASSPNGQGIQPQHF. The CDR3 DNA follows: TGTGCCAGCAGCCCAAACGGACAGGGGATACAGCCCCAGCATTTT. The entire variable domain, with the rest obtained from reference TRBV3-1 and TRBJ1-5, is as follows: DTAVSQTPKYLVTQMGNDKSIKCEQNLGHDTMYWYKQDSKKFLKIMFSYNNKELIINETVPNRFSPKSPDKAHLNLHINSLELGDSAVYFCASSPNGQGIQPQHFGDGTRLSIL.